One sample yielded the 25 T cell receptor beta chains listed below, sequenced in a study of identical twins. One entry per CDR3 protein results from TCRdb running MiXCR on the 5' RACE reads. The data contain 250,000 to 300,000 distinct CDR3 sequences, roughly 8% of them seen just once; the ten biggest clones take up 3%. These data were likewise used in another study, on yellow fever vaccine responses in identical twins.

Sequencing used CD8+ T cells sorted from blood. These receptors all come from a young woman in good health.

The chain has TRBV9 and TRBJ2-3; 9 bases map to TRBD2. The V gene end was trimmed by 0 bases and the J gene end by 1 base; junction bases not matched to a gene: 9. The CDR3 runs 18 residues. Germline CDR1 SGDLS, CDR2 YYNGEE. DNA for the CDR3: TGTGCCAGCAGCGTAGTCGGCAGGCGGGGGGGCCGCACAGATACGCAGTATTTT. Residues: CASSVVGRRGGRTDTQYF.

This clonotype was detected many times. The chain is built from TRBV12-3 or TRBV12-4 and TRBJ2-7, with TRBD1 matching 8 bases. V shed 10 bases and J 6 bases; nucleotides not matched to a gene: 5. The CDR3 contains 11 residues. CDR3 DNA sequence: TGTGCCACCTTACAGGGGGGCGAGCAGTACTTC. This gives the protein CATLQGGEQYF.

This clonotype has a handful of counts. The V call is TRBV9, the J call TRBJ2-1, with D perhaps matching TRBD2 (6 bases). Germline assignment: CDR1 SGDLS and CDR2 YYNGEE. With 0 bases removed from V and 5 bases from J, the gap between germline ends came to 12 bases. This CDR3 is 15 amino acids long. The DNA for the CDR3 is TGTGCCAGCAGCGTAGTCGGGAGTAACCACAATGAGCAGTTCTTC. It specifies CASSVVGSNHNEQFF.

This clonotype was counted only a few times. The rearrangement uses TRBV5-1 and TRBJ2-5; 11 positions match TRBD2. This CDR3 has 16 amino acids. Germline trimming cut 3 bases from V and 5 bases from J; bases unmatched to any gene: 9. Germline V gene sequence: CDR1 SGHRS, CDR2 YFSETQ. CDR3 sequence: CASSSTSGAPRETQYF. The CDR3 DNA is TGCGCCAGCAGCTCGACTAGCGGGGCCCCCCGGGAGACCCAGTACTTC.

Comments on this clonotype: Possible read error: a much larger clone is one base away. CDR3 residues: CSSSQDPDGYEQYF. The CDR3 DNA reads TGTTCCAGCAGCCAAGACCCGGACGGCTACGAGCAGTACTTC. The chain links TRBV4-2 to TRBJ2-7, with unresolved D. The germline V gene encodes CDR1 LGHNA and CDR2 YNFKEQ. This CDR3 comprises 14 residues.

The CDR3 DNA sequence: TGTGCCAGCAATAACCGGACAGGGTGGAACACTGAAGCTTTCTTT. As protein: CASNNRTGWNTEAFF. This rearrangement joins TRBV27 to TRBJ1-1; 8 nucleotides agree with TRBD1. The CDR3 loop spans 15 amino acids. From germline, CDR1 is MNHEY and CDR2 SMNVEV (reference sequence). With V trimmed by 7 bases and J by 1 base, 8 bases remained unmatched.

This rearrangement joins TRBV11-2 to TRBJ2-1, with TRBD2 matching 14 bases. The CDR3 sequence is 17 residues long. CDR1 is SGHAT, CDR2 FQNNGV, per germline. V was clipped by 5 bases and J by 4 bases; unmatched bases: 7. CDR3 protein: CASSLRTSGRIYNEQFF. In DNA form, the CDR3 reads TGTGCCAGCAGCCTCAGGACTAGCGGGAGGATTTACAATGAGCAGTTCTTC.

Ten or more counts support this clonotype. The chain joins TRBV7-8 to TRBJ2-7, with 12 positions matching TRBD1. The germline V gene encodes CDR1 SGHVS and CDR2 FQNEAQ. This CDR3 contains 16 residues. V dropped 4 bases and J dropped 3; count of bases not matched to a gene: 7. CDR3 residues: CASSYPGTGGYYEQYF. CDR3 coding DNA: TGTGCCAGCAGCTACCCGGGGACAGGGGGCTACTACGAGCAGTACTTC. The full variable domain, in which reference TRBV7-8 and TRBJ2-7 provide the parts outside the CDR3, is GAGVSQSPRYKVAKRGQDVALRCDPISGHVSLFWYQQALGQGPEFLTYFQNEAQLDKSGLPSDRFFAERPEGSVSTLKIQRTQQEDSAVYLCASSYPGTGGYYEQYFGPGTRLTVT.

This rearrangement joins TRBV2 to TRBJ2-3; 7 bases agree with TRBD2. Germline CDR1 reads SNHLY; CDR2 reads FYNNEI. The CDR3 runs 15 residues. V shed 2 bases and J 0 bases; nucleotides not matched to a gene: 2. The CDR3 sequence: CASSETGGSTDTQYF. The DNA for the CDR3 is TGTGCCAGCAGTGAAACGGGGGGAAGCACAGATACGCAGTATTTT.

This sequence joins TRBV7-9 and TRBJ2-5; tentatively, D is TRBD1 (6 bases). Germline-derived CDR1 and CDR2 are SEHNR and FQNEAQ (reference sequence). V was cut by 5 bases and J by 5 bases, with 12 bases left in between. The CDR3 sequence is 13 residues long. The DNA for the CDR3 is TGTGCCAGCAGCCTAGACAGGATGGAGACCCAGTACTTC. Translation gives CASSLDRMETQYF.

This clonotype was seen a few times. J is TRBJ1-5 and V is TRBV25-1; D might be TRBD1 (5 bases). The ends were cut back, 6 bases at V and 1 base at J, with 13 bases in the middle. Per the germline V gene, CDR1 is MGHDK and CDR2 is SYGVNS. The length of the CDR3 is 15 residues. The CDR3 DNA reads TGTGCCAGCAGGCAGTCGGGGGAGAGCAATCAGCCCCAGCATTTT. This codes for CASRQSGESNQPQHF.

This CDR3 is CASSANRGWQETQYF. For the CDR3, the DNA is TGTGCCAGCAGCGCCAACAGGGGGTGGCAAGAGACCCAGTACTTC. This chain connects TRBV7-9 to TRBJ2-5; 8 nucleotides agree with TRBD1. CDR1 and CDR2 from the germline V gene are SEHNR and FQNEAQ (reference sequence). The V gene end was trimmed by 5 bases and the J gene end by 2 bases; junction bases not matched to a gene: 7. The CDR3 runs 15 residues.

The sample holds many counts of this clonotype. DNA of the CDR3: TGTGCCAGCAGTTTTGTCCCTCCACCCTACAATGAGCAGTTCTTC. Amino acids: CASSFVPPPYNEQFF. The chain recombines TRBV12-3 or TRBV12-4 with TRBJ2-1; D unclear. V lost 3 bases, J lost 2 bases, and 11 bases lay in between. CDR3 length: 15 residues.

This clonotype came up a few times. The gene calls are TRBV12-5 and TRBJ1-1; no firm D call. Germline values: CDR1 LGHNT, CDR2 FRNRAP. Deletions cut 3 bases from V and 0 bases from J, with 5 bases between. This CDR3 comprises 13 residues. The CDR3 here is CASGLTLNTEAFF. In nucleotides, the CDR3 is TGTGCTAGTGGTTTAACCCTGAACACTGAAGCTTTCTTT.

This clonotype was detected many times. The chain employs TRBV7-9 and TRBJ2-7; 8 positions agree with TRBD2. CDR1 SEHNR and CDR2 FQNEAQ come from the germline V gene (reference sequence). J was trimmed by 0 bases and V by 8 bases; bases with no gene match: 3. The CDR3 spans 13 residues. The CDR3 sequence is CASREGASYEQYF. The CDR3 DNA reads TGTGCCAGCCGGGAGGGAGCCTCCTACGAGCAGTACTTC.

This clonotype was observed a handful of times. This CDR3 is CASSWDTNTEAFF. CDR3 DNA sequence: TGCGCCAGCAGCTGGGACACGAACACTGAAGCTTTCTTT. The V call is TRBV5-1, the J call TRBJ1-1; D perhaps matches TRBD1 (6 bases). The V gene's germline CDR1 is SGHRS and CDR2 YFSETQ. The CDR3 loop spans 13 amino acids. Trimming left V 3 bases short and J 1 base short, with 7 bases between.

A note on this clonotype: Being one base from a much bigger clone, this may be a read error. The CDR3 is CSVVFQLEETQYF. The CDR3 DNA sequence: TGCAGCGTTGTATTTCAACTAGAAGAGACCCAGTACTTC. The chain employs TRBV29-1 and TRBJ2-5; D might be TRBD2 (5 bases). Trimming took off 4 bases at V and 3 bases at J, with 12 bases between the two ends. The germline V gene encodes CDR1 SQVTM and CDR2 ANQGSEA. CDR3 length: 13 amino acids.

V usage is TRBV23-1 and J usage is TRBJ2-1, with 15 bases identical to TRBD2. TRBV23-1 is an ORF for which the function is uncertain. After removal of 3 bases from V and 7 bases from J, the junction contained 10 bases not matched to a gene. The CDR3 is 18 amino acids. CDR3 coding DNA: TGCGCCAGCAGTCACAGGACTAGCGGGGGGGCCCGGGTAAATGAGCAGTTCTTC. Amino acid sequence: CASSHRTSGGARVNEQFF.

This rearrangement joins TRBV20-1 to TRBJ2-7, with 11 bases matching TRBD1. The J segment lost 4 bases and the V segment lost 3 bases, leaving 5 bases of the junction unmatched. The CDR3 is made up of 14 amino acids. CDR1 and CDR2 from the germline V gene are DFQATT and SNEGSKA (reference sequence). The CDR3 DNA follows: TGCAGTGCTAGCGGACAGGGGGCTGGGTACGAGCAGTACTTC. Its protein is CSASGQGAGYEQYF.

This clonotype has a handful of counts. The CDR3 DNA reads as TGTGCCAGCAGCTTGGGTCTTATGGAAAGCTCCTACGAGCAGTACTTC. The encoded protein is CASSLGLMESSYEQYF. The J gene is TRBJ2-7, the V gene TRBV5-5; D is unresolved. Trimming removed 0 bases from V and 0 bases from J, with 13 bases in between. The germline CDR1 and CDR2 sequences are SGHKS and YYEKEE (reference sequence). CDR3 length: 16 residues.

This clonotype was counted only a few times. This chain connects TRBV10-3 to TRBJ2-3, with D perhaps TRBD1 (6 bases). V was clipped by 4 bases and J by 2 bases, with 13 bases between them. CDR1 is ENHRY, CDR2 SYGVKD, per germline. The CDR3 extends over 15 amino acids. Here the CDR3 DNA reads TGTGCCATCAGTGGCCGGGACACAAACACAGATACGCAGTATTTT. Its protein product is CAISGRDTNTDTQYF.

This clonotype was counted between two and nine times. The rearrangement joins TRBV7-9 to TRBJ2-1, with TRBD2 matching over 10 bases. The CDR3 covers 14 residues. Per germline, CDR1 SEHNR and CDR2 FQNEAQ (reference sequence). After removal of 3 bases from V and 8 bases from J, the junction contained 4 bases not matched to a gene. The CDR3 loop is CASSFSGRLDEQFF. The CDR3 nucleotides are TGTGCCAGCAGCTTTAGCGGGAGGCTCGATGAGCAGTTCTTC.

This clonotype was detected once. A read error may be the cause here, since a much bigger clone is one base away. This chain uses TRBV12-3 or TRBV12-4 with TRBJ2-2; 8 bases line up with TRBD2. This CDR3 is 15 amino acids long. The CDR3 spells CACSLMGLDPGELFF. CDR3 DNA sequence: TGTGCCTGCAGTTTGATGGGACTAGACCCCGGGGAGCTGTTTTTT.

This clonotype was found a few times. This rearrangement joins TRBV7-9 to TRBJ2-7, with 7 positions matching TRBD1. V dropped 5 bases and J dropped 5; count of bases not matched to a gene: 9. Germline lookup yields CDR1 SEHNR and CDR2 FQNEAQ (reference sequence). The CDR3 has 14 residues. The CDR3: CASSPRDRSDEQYF. The CDR3 DNA reads TGTGCCAGCAGCCCAAGGGACAGATCGGACGAGCAGTACTTC.

This chain connects TRBV7-6 to TRBJ2-7; the match to TRBD1 covers 10 bases. Trimming at V came to 6 bases and at J to 2 bases, leaving 4 bases not matched to a gene. This CDR3 spans 14 amino acids. The germline V gene has CDR1 SGHVS and CDR2 FNYEAQ. The CDR3 protein is CASSWDRGAYEQYF. CDR3 DNA: TGTGCCAGCAGTTGGGACAGGGGAGCCTACGAGCAGTACTTC.